A selection of T cell receptor beta chains follows, all from one sample in a study of vaccination and CD4 T cells after COVID-19. TCRdb reprocessed the PCR reads with MiXCR, giving one entry per CDR3 protein. Seen here are 20,000 to 30,000 distinct CDR3 sequences, 50% to 65% observed once, and the top ten hold more than 0.85%. Sequenced here: CD4+ T cells from blood, sampled before SARS-CoV-2 vaccination. The receptors originated from a human donor who had recovered from COVID-19. Both conserved end residues are part of each CDR3. Each record gives: CDR3 protein, CDR3 DNA, V gene, clone size, CDR3 length, D gene, J gene. A D gene is named only where the DNA matches it firmly. Some rows have no size entry. The others give once, few or many, or a class for an expanded clone.

CASSRGQPGAAFF | TGCGCCAGCAGCCGAGGACAGCCTGGGGCGGCTTTCTTT | TRBV4-3 | few | 13 | NA | TRBJ1-1
CASSLVAGPEGANVLTF | TGTGCCAGCAGCTTAGTCGCAGGTCCTGAGGGGGCCAACGTCCTGACTTTC | TRBV7-9 | NA | 17 | NA | TRBJ2-6
CASRTYPNEQYF | TGTGCCAGCAGGACTTACCCTAACGAGCAGTACTTC | TRBV6-2/TRBV6-3 | NA | 12 | NA | TRBJ2-7
CASRKAGSDYNEQFF | TGTGCCAGCAGAAAAGCGGGATCGGACTACAATGAGCAGTTCTTC | TRBV6-1 | NA | 15 | TRBD2 | TRBJ2-1
CASSLVGGSGVGYGYTF | TGTGCCAGCAGCTTAGTCGGGGGTTCGGGTGTCGGCTATGGCTACACCTTC | TRBV7-8 | few | 17 | NA | TRBJ1-2
CSASVTGGGQYF | TGCAGTGCAAGCGTTACAGGGGGCGGGCAGTACTTC | TRBV20-1 | NA | 12 | TRBD1 | TRBJ2-7
CASSEQGLNTGELFF | TGTGCCAGCAGCGAACAGGGGCTGAACACCGGGGAGCTGTTTTTT | TRBV6-1 | NA | 15 | TRBD1 | TRBJ2-2
CASSRTGLIETQYF | TGTGCCAGCAGCCGGACAGGGTTGATAGAGACCCAGTACTTC | TRBV7-9 | NA | 14 | TRBD1 | TRBJ2-5
CAWSPGLRFRDYGYTF | TGTGCCTGGAGCCCAGGTCTCAGATTCCGTGACTATGGCTACACCTTC | TRBV30 | NA | 16 | NA | TRBJ1-2
CASSKPQGSVETQYF | TGTGCCAGCAGCAAACCACAGGGGTCGGTGGAGACCCAGTACTTC | TRBV2 | NA | 15 | TRBD1 | TRBJ2-5
CASSLNRRNEQFF | TGTGCCAGCAGCTTAAATAGGCGCAATGAGCAGTTCTTC | TRBV7-9 | NA | 13 | NA | TRBJ2-1
CATSRERGGSILETQYF | TGTGCCACCAGCAGAGAAAGGGGCGGGAGCATACTCGAGACCCAGTACTTC | TRBV15 | NA | 17 | TRBD2 | TRBJ2-5
CASSQNVYEQYF | TGTGCCAGCAGCCAAAACGTCTACGAGCAGTACTTC | TRBV6-2/TRBV6-3 | NA | 12 | NA | TRBJ2-7
CASSYSSHPNTEAFF | TGTGCCAGCAGTTACTCAAGTCACCCGAACACTGAAGCTTTCTTT | TRBV6-5 | few | 15 | NA | TRBJ1-1
CATSRELVAGVVDTQYF | TGTGCCACCAGCAGAGAGTTAGTAGCGGGAGTGGTAGATACGCAGTATTTT | TRBV15 | NA | 17 | TRBD2 | TRBJ2-3
CASSGLTLGYEQYF | TGTGCCAGCAGTGGACTCACCCTAGGTTACGAGCAGTACTTC | TRBV6-1 | NA | 14 | NA | TRBJ2-7
CATSRGQGYTDTQYF | TGTGCCACCAGCAGGGGACAGGGCTACACAGATACGCAGTATTTT | TRBV15 | NA | 15 | TRBD1 | TRBJ2-3
CASRSDNEQFF | TGTGCCAGCAGGAGCGACAATGAGCAGTTCTTC | TRBV7-2 | NA | 11 | NA | TRBJ2-1
CALPQGIGYGYTF | TGTGCCCTGCCCCAAGGGATTGGCTATGGCTACACCTTC | TRBV6-2/TRBV6-3 | few | 13 | NA | TRBJ1-2
CASRVDRNQPQHF | TGCGCCAGCAGGGTCGATCGCAATCAGCCCCAGCATTTT | TRBV5-1 | NA | 13 | NA | TRBJ1-5
CASSDPGRVGETQYF | TGTGCCAGCAGTGATCCCGGCAGGGTAGGGGAGACCCAGTACTTC | TRBV2 | NA | 15 | NA | TRBJ2-5
CATSDLWQGGTEAFF | TGTGCCACCAGTGATTTGTGGCAGGGGGGTACTGAAGCTTTCTTT | TRBV24-1 | NA | 15 | TRBD1 | TRBJ1-1
CASSSAGQGNTEAFF | TGTGCCAGCAGTTCCGCGGGACAGGGGAACACTGAAGCTTTCTTT | TRBV28 | NA | 15 | TRBD1 | TRBJ1-1
CSARDFGQGANEKLFF | TGCAGTGCTAGAGATTTCGGACAGGGAGCCAATGAAAAACTGTTTTTT | TRBV20-1 | NA | 16 | TRBD1 | TRBJ1-4
CASQDRAYSNQPQHF | TGTGCCAGCCAAGACAGGGCCTATAGCAATCAGCCCCAGCATTTT | TRBV28 | NA | 15 | TRBD1 | TRBJ1-5
CASSPGTAQVYEQYF | TGTGCCAGCTCACCCGGGACTGCGCAGGTCTACGAGCAGTACTTC | TRBV18 | once | 15 | NA | TRBJ2-7
CASSPTSGYQETQYF | TGTGCCAGCAGCCCGACTAGCGGGTACCAAGAGACCCAGTACTTC | TRBV7-3 | once | 15 | TRBD2 | TRBJ2-5
CAWSRRTGTPYEQYF | TGTGCCTGGAGTCGTCGGACAGGGACCCCCTACGAGCAGTACTTC | TRBV30 | NA | 15 | TRBD1 | TRBJ2-7
CASSQGGRTEAFF | TGTGCCAGCAGCCAAGGGGGGAGGACTGAAGCTTTCTTT | TRBV4-2 | once | 13 | NA | TRBJ1-1
CASGDSQSGANVLTF | TGTGCCAGCGGGGACTCTCAGTCGGGGGCCAACGTCCTGACTTTC | TRBV2 | NA | 15 | NA | TRBJ2-6
CASSFRISYEQYF | TGTGCCAGCAGTTTTCGCATCTCCTACGAGCAGTACTTC | TRBV27 | NA | 13 | NA | TRBJ2-7
CATSDLSYRGNEQFF | TGTGCCACCAGTGATTTGAGCTACAGGGGCAATGAGCAGTTCTTC | TRBV24-1 | NA | 15 | TRBD1 | TRBJ2-1
CASSLIRPMNTEAFF | TGTGCCAGCAGCTTAATTAGGCCGATGAACACTGAAGCTTTCTTT | TRBV7-2 | NA | 15 | NA | TRBJ1-1
CATSDPRTGNHQPQHF | TGTGCCACCAGTGACCCCCGGACAGGGAATCATCAGCCCCAGCATTTT | TRBV24-1 | NA | 16 | TRBD1 | TRBJ1-5
CSARDSVGGTKNIQYF | TGCAGTGCTAGAGATTCGGTGGGAGGGACCAAAAACATTCAGTACTTC | TRBV20-1 | NA | 16 | TRBD2 | TRBJ2-4
CASRSSGNNEQFF | TGTGCCAGCAGATCTAGCGGGAACAATGAGCAGTTCTTC | TRBV28 | NA | 13 | TRBD2 | TRBJ2-1
CASSFREVSYEQYF | TGCGCCAGCAGCTTCCGGGAGGTATCCTACGAGCAGTACTTC | TRBV5-1 | NA | 14 | TRBD2 | TRBJ2-7
CASRRSRNQYNEQFF | TGTGCCAGCAGAAGATCCCGGAACCAATACAATGAGCAGTTCTTC | TRBV6-1 | NA | 15 | NA | TRBJ2-1
CASSFETPAYGYTF | TGTGCCAGCAGCTTCGAGACCCCGGCCTATGGCTACACCTTC | TRBV7-9 | NA | 14 | NA | TRBJ1-2
CASSRDLSYEQYF | TGTGCCAGCAGCCGGGACCTCTCCTACGAGCAGTACTTC | TRBV4-2 | NA | 13 | NA | TRBJ2-7
CSARDLAGGNTGELFF | TGCAGTGCTAGAGATCTGGCGGGAGGGAACACCGGGGAGCTGTTTTTT | TRBV20-1 | few | 16 | TRBD2 | TRBJ2-2
CSAVYPKLAGRETQYF | TGCAGTGCGGTTTACCCGAAACTAGCGGGACGAGAGACCCAGTACTTC | TRBV20-1 | NA | 16 | TRBD2 | TRBJ2-5
CASNHGTGGRYGYTF | TGTGCCAGTAACCACGGGACAGGGGGCCGCTATGGCTACACCTTC | TRBV19 | NA | 15 | TRBD1 | TRBJ1-2
CSASPGRETQYF | TGCAGTGCTAGTCCAGGCCGGGAGACCCAGTACTTC | TRBV20-1 | few | 12 | NA | TRBJ2-5
CAGMTGTSGRGSSYEQYF | TGTGCCGGAATGACTGGGACTAGCGGGAGGGGTAGCTCCTACGAGCAGTACTTC | TRBV6-1 | NA | 18 | TRBD2 | TRBJ2-7
CASSLWAANTEAFF | TGTGCCAGCAGTTTATGGGCGGCGAACACTGAAGCTTTCTTT | TRBV28 | NA | 14 | NA | TRBJ1-1
CASTSLAGDRTDTQYF | TGTGCCAGCACTTCCCTAGCGGGAGATCGGACAGATACGCAGTATTTT | TRBV27 | NA | 16 | TRBD2 | TRBJ2-3
CASSVTGSSGNTIYF | TGTGCCAGCAGTGTGACTGGGAGCTCTGGAAACACCATATATTTT | TRBV6-2/TRBV6-3 | NA | 15 | NA | TRBJ1-3
CASSWGSNEQFF | TGCGCCAGCAGCTGGGGGAGTAATGAGCAGTTCTTC | TRBV5-1 | NA | 12 | NA | TRBJ2-1
CAWRGIGPHQPQHF | TGTGCCTGGAGGGGGATAGGACCTCATCAGCCCCAGCATTTT | TRBV30 | few | 14 | NA | TRBJ1-5
CSAGRGSEQYF | TGCAGTGCTGGGCGGGGGAGCGAGCAGTACTTC | TRBV20-1 | few | 11 | TRBD2 | TRBJ2-7
CSAQGQTYEQYF | TGCAGCGCCCAGGGACAGACCTACGAGCAGTACTTC | TRBV20-1 | NA | 12 | TRBD1 | TRBJ2-7
CSARRTGVSNQPQHF | TGCAGTGCTAGACGAACAGGGGTTAGCAATCAGCCCCAGCATTTT | TRBV20-1 | NA | 15 | TRBD1 | TRBJ1-5